This T cell receptor beta chain comes out of a study of neurological immune-mediated disorders. A 10-nucleotide random UMI tagged transcripts in template-switch 5'RACE cDNA synthesis. Via MiXCR, TCRdb re-called the 5' RACE reads, giving one row per CDR3 protein. This table holds 49,000 or so distinct CDR3 sequences, roughly 15% found once. V lost 4 bases and J lost 4, with 11 bases in between. There are 13 residues in the CDR3. CDR1 MNHEY and CDR2 SMNVEV come from the germline V gene (reference sequence). This clonotype was counted many times. Its antigen is not identified. The study's findings and limits: No CDR3 amino acid sequences recurred among expanded clones across subjects, suggesting private repertoires in all groups.

Blood bank volunteers in Maryland, USA, served as healthy controls. This chain uses TRBV27 with TRBJ2-7; D gene uncertain. Sequences were obtained from PBMCs. The sequence was collected from a man aged 55 to 70 in good health. The CDR3 sequence is CASSSRAWYEQYF. CDR3 coding DNA: TGTGCCAGCAGTTCTCGGGCATGGTACGAGCAGTACTTC.